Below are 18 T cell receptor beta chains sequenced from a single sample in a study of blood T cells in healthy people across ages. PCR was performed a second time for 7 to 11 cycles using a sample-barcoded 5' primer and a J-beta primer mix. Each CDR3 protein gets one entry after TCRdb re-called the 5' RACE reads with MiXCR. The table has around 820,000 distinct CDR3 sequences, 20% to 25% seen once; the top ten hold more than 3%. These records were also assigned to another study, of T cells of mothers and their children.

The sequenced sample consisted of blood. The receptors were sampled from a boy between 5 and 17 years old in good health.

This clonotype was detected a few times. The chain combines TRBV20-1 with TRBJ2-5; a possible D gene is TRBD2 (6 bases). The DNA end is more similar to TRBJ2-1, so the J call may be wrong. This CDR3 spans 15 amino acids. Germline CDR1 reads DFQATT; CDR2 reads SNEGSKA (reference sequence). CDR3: CSASSRLLTGDEQFF. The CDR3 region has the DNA TGCAGTGCTAGTTCCCGACTACTAACGGGAGATGAGCAGTTCTTC.

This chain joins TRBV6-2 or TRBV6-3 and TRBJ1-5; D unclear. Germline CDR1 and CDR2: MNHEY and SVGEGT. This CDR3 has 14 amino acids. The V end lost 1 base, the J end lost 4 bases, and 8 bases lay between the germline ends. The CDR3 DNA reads TGTGCCAGCAGTTACTTATCAGAGAATCAGCCCCAGCATTTT. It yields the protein CASSYLSENQPQHF.

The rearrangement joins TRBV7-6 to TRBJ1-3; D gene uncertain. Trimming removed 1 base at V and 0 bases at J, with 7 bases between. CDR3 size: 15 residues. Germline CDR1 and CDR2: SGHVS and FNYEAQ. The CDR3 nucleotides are TGTGCCAGCAGCTTAGATCCAGGCTCTGGAAACACCATATATTTT. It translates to CASSLDPGSGNTIYF.

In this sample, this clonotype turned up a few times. The CDR3 coding sequence is TGCAGTGCTAGGGTGCTGGGTATAGGAGAGACCCAGTACTTC. Amino acids: CSARVLGIGETQYF. This sequence joins TRBV20-1 and TRBJ2-5, with D unclear. Germline values: CDR1 DFQATT, CDR2 SNEGSKA (reference sequence). With 3 bases removed from V and 4 bases from J, the gap between germline ends came to 15 bases. The length of the CDR3 is 14 residues.

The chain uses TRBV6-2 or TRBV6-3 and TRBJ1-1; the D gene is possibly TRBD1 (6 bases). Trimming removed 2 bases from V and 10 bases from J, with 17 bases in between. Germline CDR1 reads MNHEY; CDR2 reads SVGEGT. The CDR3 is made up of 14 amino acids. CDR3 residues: CASSYNSGDAGAFF. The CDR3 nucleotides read TGTGCCAGCAGTTACAATTCAGGGGATGCGGGAGCTTTCTTT.

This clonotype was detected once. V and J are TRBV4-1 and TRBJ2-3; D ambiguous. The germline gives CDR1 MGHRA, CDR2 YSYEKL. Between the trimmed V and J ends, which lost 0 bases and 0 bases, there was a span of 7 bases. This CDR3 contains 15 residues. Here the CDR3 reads CASSQDGESTDTQYF. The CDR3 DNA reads TGCGCCAGCAGCCAAGATGGGGAAAGCACAGATACGCAGTATTTT.

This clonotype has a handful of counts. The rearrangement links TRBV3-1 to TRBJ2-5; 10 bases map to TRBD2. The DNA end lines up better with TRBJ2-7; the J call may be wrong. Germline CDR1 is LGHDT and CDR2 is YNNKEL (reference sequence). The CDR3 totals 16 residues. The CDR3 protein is CASSQGTGLAAYEQYF. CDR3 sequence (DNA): TGTGCCAGCAGCCAAGGAACCGGACTAGCGGCCTACGAGCAGTACTTC.

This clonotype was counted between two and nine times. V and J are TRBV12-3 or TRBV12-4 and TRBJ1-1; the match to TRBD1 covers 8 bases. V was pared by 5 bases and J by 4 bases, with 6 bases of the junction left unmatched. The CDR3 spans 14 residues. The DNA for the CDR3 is TGTGCCAGCAGTCCCGGGACAGGCCTCACTGAAGCTTTCTTT. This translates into CASSPGTGLTEAFF.

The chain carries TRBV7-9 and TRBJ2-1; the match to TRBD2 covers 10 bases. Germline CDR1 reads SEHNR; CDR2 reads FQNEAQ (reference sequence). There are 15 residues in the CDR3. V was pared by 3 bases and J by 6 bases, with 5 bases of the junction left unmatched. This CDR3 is CASSFTSGTINEQFF. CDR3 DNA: TGTGCCAGCAGCTTTACTAGCGGGACTATCAATGAGCAGTTCTTC.

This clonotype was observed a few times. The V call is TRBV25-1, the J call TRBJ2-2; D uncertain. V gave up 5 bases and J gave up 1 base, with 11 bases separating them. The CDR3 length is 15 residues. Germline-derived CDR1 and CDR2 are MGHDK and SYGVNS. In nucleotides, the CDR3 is TGTGCCAGCAGTTTTTTTCGGCTGAACACCGGGGAGCTGTTTTTT. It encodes CASSFFRLNTGELFF. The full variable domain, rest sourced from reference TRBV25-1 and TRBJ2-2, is EADIYQTPRYLVIGTGKKITLECSQTMGHDKMYWYQQDPGMELHLIHYSYGVNSTEKGDLSSESTVSRIRTEHFPLTLESARPSHTSQYLCASSFFRLNTGELFFGEGSRLTVL.

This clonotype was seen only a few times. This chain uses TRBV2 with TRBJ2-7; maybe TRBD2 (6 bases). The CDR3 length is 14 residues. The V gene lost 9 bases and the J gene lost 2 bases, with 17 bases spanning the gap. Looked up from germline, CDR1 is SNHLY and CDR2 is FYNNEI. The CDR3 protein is CARGGPQRAYEQYF. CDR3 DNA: TGTGCCAGAGGAGGGCCGCAGAGGGCCTACGAGCAGTACTTC.

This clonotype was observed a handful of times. DNA for the CDR3: TGCAGCACCTTCCCACGGATGAACACTGAAGCTTTCTTT. It yields the protein CSTFPRMNTEAFF. The rearrangement joins TRBV29-1 to TRBJ1-1; D is unresolved. Germline CDR1 reads SQVTM; CDR2 reads ANQGSEA. This CDR3 comprises 13 residues. Trimming removed 8 bases from V and 0 bases from J, with 13 bases in between.

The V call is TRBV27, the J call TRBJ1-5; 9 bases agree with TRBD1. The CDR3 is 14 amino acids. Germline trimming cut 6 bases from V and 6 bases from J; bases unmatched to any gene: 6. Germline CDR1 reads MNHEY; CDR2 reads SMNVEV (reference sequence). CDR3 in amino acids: CASRDRQGGQPQHF. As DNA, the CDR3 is TGTGCCAGCAGAGACCGACAGGGGGGTCAGCCCCAGCATTTT.

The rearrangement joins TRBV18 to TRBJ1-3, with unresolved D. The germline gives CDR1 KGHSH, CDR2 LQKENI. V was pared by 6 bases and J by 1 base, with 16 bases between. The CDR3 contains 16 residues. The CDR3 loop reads CASSQDTRRSGNTIYF. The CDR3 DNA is TGTGCCAGCTCCCAAGACACACGAAGGTCTGGAAACACCATATATTTT.

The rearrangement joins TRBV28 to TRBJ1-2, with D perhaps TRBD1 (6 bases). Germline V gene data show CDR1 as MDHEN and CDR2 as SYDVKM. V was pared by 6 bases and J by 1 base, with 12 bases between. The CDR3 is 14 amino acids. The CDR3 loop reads CASRLGQFNYGYTF. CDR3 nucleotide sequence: TGTGCCAGCAGACTTGGACAGTTTAACTATGGCTACACCTTC.

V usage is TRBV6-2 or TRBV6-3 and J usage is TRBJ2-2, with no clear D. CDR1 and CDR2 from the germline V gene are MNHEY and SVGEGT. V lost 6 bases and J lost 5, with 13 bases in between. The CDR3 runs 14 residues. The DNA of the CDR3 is TGTGCCAGCAGCCGGCCTCCTGGTACCGGGGAGCTGTTTTTT. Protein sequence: CASSRPPGTGELFF.

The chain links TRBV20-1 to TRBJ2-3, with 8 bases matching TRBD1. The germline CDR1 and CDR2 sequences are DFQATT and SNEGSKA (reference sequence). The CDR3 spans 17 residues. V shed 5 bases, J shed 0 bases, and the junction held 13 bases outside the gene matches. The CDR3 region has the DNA TGCAGTGCTCAGCCAATTATAACAGGGGGTAGCACAGATACGCAGTATTTT. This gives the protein CSAQPIITGGSTDTQYF.

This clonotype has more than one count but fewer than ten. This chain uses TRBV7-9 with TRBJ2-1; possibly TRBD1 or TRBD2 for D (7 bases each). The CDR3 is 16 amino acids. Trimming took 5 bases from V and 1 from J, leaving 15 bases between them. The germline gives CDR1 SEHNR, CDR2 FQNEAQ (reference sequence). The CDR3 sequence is CASSPRGGRSYNEQFF. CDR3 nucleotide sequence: TGTGCCAGCAGCCCCAGGGGGGGCAGATCCTACAATGAGCAGTTCTTC.